Presented here are 4 T cell receptor beta chains from one specimen sequenced in a study of neurological immune-mediated disorders. TCRdb reanalysed the 5' RACE reads using MiXCR and keeps one entry per CDR3 protein. The table lists about 55,000 distinct CDR3 sequences, 24% of them singletons, with 4.6% in the top ten. Time point meaning: technical triplicate 2. The sample consisted of PBMCs. These receptors all come from a man aged 55 to 70 with HTLV-1-associated myelopathy (HAM/TSP).

The chain has TRBV24-1 and TRBJ2-7, with D perhaps assigned TRBD1 or TRBD2 (5 bases each). V was trimmed by 2 bases and J by 1 base, leaving 14 bases between them. CDR1 KGHDR and CDR2 SFDVKD come from the germline V gene. This CDR3 region has 16 residues. CDR3 loop: CATSDSRDGYSYEQYF. In nucleotides, the CDR3 is TGTGCCACCAGTGATTCCCGGGACGGGTATTCCTACGAGCAGTACTTC.

The CDR3 bases are TGTGCCAGCAGCTTAGATGACAGAGGGTGGCAGTTCTTC. Its translation: CASSLDDRGWQFF. This chain connects TRBV11-2 to TRBJ2-1; possibly TRBD1 or TRBD2 for D (5 bases each). Germline V gene lookup returns CDR1 SGHAT and CDR2 FQNNGV. The CDR3 is 13 residues long. Trimming left V 0 bases short and J 12 bases short, with 12 bases between.

This clonotype has a count of ten or more. CDR3 sequence: CASSRGLAGGVGTQYF. As DNA, the CDR3 is TGTGCCAGCAGCCGAGGACTAGCGGGAGGGGTGGGGACCCAGTACTTC. The chain has TRBV12-3 or TRBV12-4 and TRBJ2-5, with 15 bases matching TRBD2. The J segment lost 7 bases and the V segment lost 6 bases, leaving 9 bases of the junction unmatched. The CDR3 sequence is 16 residues long.

This clonotype has just a few counts. This could be a read error, since a much larger clone is one nucleotide away. This rearrangement joins TRBV11-2 to TRBJ2-4, with a weak D call TRBD1 (5 bases). Germline CDR1 reads SGHAT; CDR2 reads FQNNGV. The CDR3 extends over 13 amino acids. In DNA, the CDR3 is TGTGCCAGCAGAGTGACAGCACAAAACATTCAGCACTTC. Residues: CASRVTAQNIQHF.